The rows below give T cell receptor beta chains drawn from one sample of a study of T cell responses to AZD1222 COVID-19 vaccine. TCRdb's table, derived via immunoSEQ multiplex PCR, lists solely in-frame clones and lacks some. Of some 96,000 clones listed, around 90% were seen once; the top ten hold 2.4%. The sample here was peripheral blood, taken on day 0 of AZD1222 vaccination. Receptor source: an adult in good health. Both conserved end residues are part of each CDR3. A D gene is named only where the DNA matches it firmly. Expanded clones get a size class; other rows say once, few or many, or leave the size out.

v_gene	abundance	d_gene	j_gene	CDR3aa	CDR3nt
TRBV6-5	NA	TRBD1	TRBJ1-1	CASRDRGHTEAFF	TGTGCCAGCAGGGACAGGGGACACACTGAAGCTTTCTTT
TRBV19	NA	NA	TRBJ2-7	CASSRADPYEQYF	TGTGCCAGTAGTAGGGCAGATCCCTACGAGCAGTACTTC
TRBV4-3	NA	NA	TRBJ1-6	CASSQDNKALGSPLHF	TGCGCCAGCAGCCAAGATAACAAGGCTTTGGGGTCACCCCTCCACTTT
TRBV18	NA	TRBD1	TRBJ1-1	CASSPQGQGGTEAFF	TGTGCCAGCTCACCACAAGGACAGGGGGGGACTGAAGCTTTCTTT
TRBV7-9	once	NA	TRBJ2-7	CASSLVLTPRAYEQYF	TGTGCCAGCAGCTTAGTTTTGACACCCAGGGCCTACGAGCAGTACTTC
TRBV6-4	NA	TRBD1	TRBJ2-3	CASSVGTGATDTQYF	TGTGCCAGCAGTGTAGGGACAGGGGCCACAGATACGCAGTATTTT
TRBV10-3	few	TRBD2	TRBJ2-7	CAISESGTISYEQYF	TGTGCCATCAGTGAGTCCGGGACTATATCCTACGAGCAGTACTTC
TRBV19	NA	NA	TRBJ1-6	CASSIGSENSPLHF	TGTGCCAGTAGTATAGGTTCGGAAAATTCACCCCTCCACTTT
TRBV7-2	NA	TRBD2	TRBJ2-7	CASILGLAVSYEQYF	TGTGCCAGCATCTTGGGACTAGCGGTCTCCTACGAGCAGTACTTC
TRBV9	NA	TRBD2	TRBJ2-1	CASSEGTSGTYNEQFF	TGTGCCAGCAGCGAGGGGACTAGCGGCACCTACAATGAGCAGTTCTTC
TRBV7-9	NA	NA	TRBJ1-6	CASSPANEVFYNSPLHF	TGTGCCAGCAGCCCGGCAAACGAGGTTTTTTATAATTCACCCCTCCACTTT
TRBV6-1	NA	NA	TRBJ1-5	CASSEVGINQPQHF	TGTGCCAGCAGTGAAGTGGGCATCAATCAGCCCCAGCATTTT
TRBV11-3	NA	NA	TRBJ2-1	CASSPSLGREQFF	TGTGCCAGCAGCCCTTCGTTAGGTCGGGAGCAGTTCTTC
TRBV18	NA	TRBD1	TRBJ1-3	CASSRGTELGNTIYF	TGTGCCAGCTCACGCGGGACAGAACTTGGAAACACCATATATTTT
TRBV6-5	NA	TRBD2	TRBJ2-1	CASSLAGEVYNEQFF	TGTGCCAGCAGTTTGGCGGGGGAAGTTTACAATGAGCAGTTCTTC
TRBV30	NA	NA	TRBJ1-3	CACKAGAASGNTIYF	TGTGCCTGCAAAGCGGGGGCAGCCTCTGGAAACACCATATATTTT
TRBV7-3	NA	NA	TRBJ1-1	CASSLSGASTEAFF	TGTGCCAGCAGCTTATCGGGGGCCTCCACTGAAGCTTTCTTT
TRBV12-3/TRBV12-4	NA	NA	TRBJ2-1	CASSLANEQFF	TGTGCCAGCAGTTTAGCTAATGAGCAGTTCTTC
TRBV4-1	NA	TRBD1	TRBJ2-5	CASSQGPVGQGAGETQYF	TGCGCCAGCAGCCAAGGCCCGGTTGGGCAGGGGGCGGGGGAGACCCAGTACTTC
TRBV4-1	NA	NA	TRBJ1-5	CASSQDPILDGIFGPQHF	TGCGCCAGCAGCCAAGATCCGATACTTGACGGGATTTTCGGACCCCAGCATTTT
TRBV12-3/TRBV12-4	NA	NA	TRBJ1-2	CASNIRGDYGYTF	TGTGCCAGCAATATTCGGGGTGATTATGGCTACACCTTC
TRBV3-1/TRBV3-2	NA	NA	TRBJ1-2	CASSMTRPYGYTF	TGTGCCAGCAGCATGACAAGACCCTATGGCTACACCTTC
TRBV12-3/TRBV12-4	NA	NA	TRBJ1-1	CASSLKSGVEAFF	TGTGCCAGCAGTTTGAAGTCCGGGGTTGAAGCTTTCTTT
TRBV3-1/TRBV3-2	once	TRBD2	TRBJ2-2	CASSTGGSGGTGELFF	TGTGCCAGCAGCACCGGGGGTAGCGGGGGGACCGGGGAGCTGTTTTTT
TRBV7-3	NA	TRBD1	TRBJ2-2	CASSLQDRGNAGELFF	TGTGCCAGCAGCTTACAAGACAGGGGGAATGCCGGGGAGCTGTTTTTT
TRBV5-1	NA	NA	TRBJ2-5	CASSSGGTPEAQYF	TGCGCCAGCAGCTCGGGTGGAACCCCAGAGGCCCAGTACTTC
TRBV30	NA	NA	TRBJ1-1	CACGITEAFF	TGTGCCTGCGGGATTACTGAAGCTTTCTTT
TRBV19	NA	NA	TRBJ1-2	CASSIRPYGYTF	TGTGCCAGTAGTATCCGGCCCTATGGCTACACCTTC
TRBV6-6	NA	NA	TRBJ1-2	CASSYGGAGNYGYTF	TGTGCCAGCAGTTATGGGGGGGCAGGGAACTATGGCTACACCTTC
TRBV7-9	once	TRBD1	TRBJ1-1	CASTLRTGRVFTDTEAFF	TGTGCCAGCACCCTCCGGACAGGGAGAGTATTTACGGACACTGAAGCTTTCTTT
TRBV7-3	NA	NA	TRBJ1-6	CASSLLGGNSPLHF	TGTGCCAGCAGCTTACTTGGGGGTAATTCACCCCTCCACTTT
TRBV6-5	NA	TRBD1	TRBJ1-1	CASSPPGQGPLAFF	TGTGCCAGCAGTCCCCCAGGACAGGGGCCATTGGCTTTCTTT
TRBV29-1	NA	NA	TRBJ2-3	CSVDWRGGTDTQYF	TGCAGCGTTGATTGGAGGGGGGGAACAGATACGCAGTATTTT
TRBV30	NA	NA	TRBJ1-6	CALTRGAVRNSPLHF	TGTGCCTTGACACGTGGGGCAGTCCGTAATTCACCCCTCCACTTT
TRBV11-3	once	NA	TRBJ2-1	CASSLGVGGYNEQFF	TGTGCCAGCAGCTTAGGGGTCGGAGGGTACAATGAGCAGTTCTTC
TRBV5-1	NA	TRBD1	TRBJ2-7	CASSPGQPVDEQYF	TGCGCCAGCAGCCCGGGACAGCCTGTCGACGAGCAGTACTTC
TRBV18	NA	NA	TRBJ1-1	CASSPPSQGLDTEAFF	TGTGCCAGCTCACCACCTTCCCAGGGTTTGGACACTGAAGCTTTCTTT
TRBV7-9	NA	NA	TRBJ1-1	CASSLDWGEGDTEAFF	TGTGCCAGCAGCTTAGACTGGGGGGAGGGGGACACTGAAGCTTTCTTT
TRBV2	few	NA	TRBJ2-3	CAPAEGGLTDTQYF	TGTGCCCCGGCTGAGGGGGGGCTAACAGATACGCAGTATTTT
TRBV5-1	NA	NA	TRBJ2-1	CASSFNLANEQFF	TGCGCCAGCAGCTTCAACCTTGCCAATGAGCAGTTCTTC
TRBV6-5	once	NA	TRBJ2-1	CASSYSYRNNEQFF	TGTGCCAGCAGTTACTCGTACAGGAACAATGAGCAGTTCTTC
TRBV9	NA	NA	TRBJ1-6	CASSPDSPNNSPLHF	TGTGCCAGCAGCCCGGACAGCCCTAATAATTCACCCCTCCACTTT
TRBV6-5	few	NA	TRBJ2-3	CASNAGQIRTDTQYF	TGTGCCAGCAACGCAGGCCAGATCCGCACAGATACGCAGTATTTT
TRBV6-1	NA	TRBD1	TRBJ1-2	CASSERGQDYGYTF	TGTGCCAGCAGTGAAAGGGGACAGGACTATGGCTACACCTTC
TRBV6-2/TRBV6-3	NA	TRBD1	TRBJ2-7	CASSYGTVLNYEQYF	TGTGCCAGCAGTTACGGGACAGTGCTTAATTACGAGCAGTACTTC
TRBV2	NA	TRBD2	TRBJ2-7	CASSEAELAGGDEQYF	TGTGCCAGCAGTGAAGCAGAACTAGCGGGGGGCGACGAGCAGTACTTC
TRBV25-1	NA	NA	TRBJ1-2	CASSDHGDYGYTF	TGTGCCAGCAGTGATCATGGCGACTATGGCTACACCTTC
TRBV7-3	NA	NA	TRBJ2-1	CASSLQGPYNEQFF	TGTGCCAGCAGCTTACAGGGTCCCTACAATGAGCAGTTCTTC
TRBV30	few	NA	TRBJ2-5	CAWSGAAQETQYF	TGTGCCTGGAGTGGGGCAGCGCAAGAGACCCAGTACTTC
TRBV20-1	NA	NA	TRBJ1-5	CSASGLRTLNNQPQHF	TGCAGTGCTAGTGGACTCAGGACACTTAACAATCAGCCCCAGCATTTT
TRBV6-5	NA	NA	TRBJ1-3	CASSGTLFSGNTIYF	TGTGCCAGTTCCGGGACACTCTTCTCTGGAAACACCATATATTTT
TRBV15	NA	NA	TRBJ2-7	CATSRARETYEQYF	TGTGCCACCAGCAGAGCGAGAGAGACCTACGAGCAGTACTTC
TRBV15	NA	TRBD1	TRBJ1-6	CATSGTGGPLDNSPLHF	TGTGCCACCAGCGGGACAGGGGGCCCTCTTGATAATTCACCCCTCCACTTT
TRBV7-3	NA	NA	TRBJ1-1	CASSSQGNTEAFF	TGTGCCAGCAGCTCCCAGGGGAACACTGAAGCTTTCTTT